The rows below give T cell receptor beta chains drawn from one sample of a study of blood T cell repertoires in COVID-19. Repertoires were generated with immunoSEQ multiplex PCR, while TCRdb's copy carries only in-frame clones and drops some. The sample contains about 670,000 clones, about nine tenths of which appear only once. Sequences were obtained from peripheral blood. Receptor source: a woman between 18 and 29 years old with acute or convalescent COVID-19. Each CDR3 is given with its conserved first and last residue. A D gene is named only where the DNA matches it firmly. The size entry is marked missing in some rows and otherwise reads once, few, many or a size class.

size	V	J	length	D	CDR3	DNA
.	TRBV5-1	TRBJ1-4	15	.	CASSPKTGTNEKLFF	TGCGCCAGCAGTCCTAAGACAGGAACTAATGAAAAACTGTTTTTT
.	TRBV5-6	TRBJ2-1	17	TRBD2	CASSLLQALAGGNEQFF	TGTGCCAGCAGCTTGCTCCAAGCCCTAGCGGGGGGGAATGAGCAGTTCTTC
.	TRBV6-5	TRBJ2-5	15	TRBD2	CASSYFAGGLKDQYF	TGTGCCAGCAGTTACTTTGCGGGGGGGCTAAAAGACCAGTACTTC
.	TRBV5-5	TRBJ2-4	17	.	CASSLGRGSHFRNIQYF	TGTGCCAGCAGCTTGGGAAGAGGGTCCCACTTTCGAAACATTCAGTACTTC
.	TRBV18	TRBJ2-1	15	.	CASSAKPIPYNEQFF	TGTGCCAGCTCCGCAAAACCTATCCCCTACAATGAGCAGTTCTTC
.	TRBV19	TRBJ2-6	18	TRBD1	CASRRGRTQSSGANVLTF	TGTGCCAGTAGGAGGGGGCGGACGCAAAGCTCTGGGGCCAACGTCCTGACTTTC
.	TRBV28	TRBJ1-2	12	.	CASMDRIHGYTF	TGTGCCAGCATGGACAGAATACATGGCTACACCTTC
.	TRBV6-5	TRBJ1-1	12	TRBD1	CASNPQGDEAFF	TGTGCCAGCAACCCACAGGGGGATGAAGCTTTCTTT
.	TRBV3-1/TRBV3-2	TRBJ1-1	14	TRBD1	CASSQTGGSTEAFF	TGTGCCAGCAGCCAAACAGGGGGGAGCACTGAAGCTTTCTTT
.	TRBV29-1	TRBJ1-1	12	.	CSVDSGESSCFF	TGCAGCGTTGACTCAGGGGAATCCAGCTGTTTCTTT
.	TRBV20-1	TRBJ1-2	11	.	CSAAVNYGYTF	TGCAGCGCCGCGGTAAACTATGGCTACACCTTC
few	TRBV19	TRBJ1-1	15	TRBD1	CASSNWQGANTEAFF	TGTGCCAGTAGTAATTGGCAGGGGGCCAACACTGAAGCTTTCTTT
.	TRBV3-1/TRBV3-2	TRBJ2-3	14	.	CASSLSWSTDTQYF	TGTGCCAGCAGCCTAAGCTGGAGCACAGATACGCAGTATTTT
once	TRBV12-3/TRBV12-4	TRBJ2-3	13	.	CASREGPRGTQYF	TGTGCCAGCAGGGAGGGCCCTCGGGGTACGCAGTATTTT
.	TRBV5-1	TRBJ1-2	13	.	CASSPGYHYGYTF	TGCGCCAGCAGCCCAGGGTACCACTATGGCTACACCTTC
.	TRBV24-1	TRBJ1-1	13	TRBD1	CATSDPWTGRAFF	TGTGCCACCAGTGACCCTTGGACAGGGAGAGCTTTCTTT
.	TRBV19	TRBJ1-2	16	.	CATQQNPTSANYGYTF	TGTGCCACCCAACAGAATCCCACCTCCGCTAACTATGGCTACACCTTC
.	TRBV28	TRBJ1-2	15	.	CASSFPRGGGYGYTF	TGTGCCAGCAGTTTTCCCCGGGGGGGAGGCTATGGCTACACCTTC
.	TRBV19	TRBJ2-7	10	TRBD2	CATWEGEQYF	TGTGCCACCTGGGAGGGCGAGCAGTACTTC
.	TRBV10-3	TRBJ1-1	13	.	CAISPTVNTEAFF	TGTGCCATCAGCCCGACAGTGAACACTGAAGCTTTCTTT
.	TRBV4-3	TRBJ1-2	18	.	CASSQDPGQTKAPNGYTF	TGCGCCAGCAGCCAAGATCCAGGGCAGACGAAGGCCCCAAATGGCTACACCTTC
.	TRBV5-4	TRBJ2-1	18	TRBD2	CASSLASGGTSSYNEQFF	TGTGCCAGCAGCTTGGCTAGCGGGGGGACGAGCTCCTACAATGAGCAGTTCTTC
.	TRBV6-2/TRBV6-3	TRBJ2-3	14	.	CASSYLISTDTQYF	TGTGCCAGCAGTTACTTAATCAGCACAGATACGCAGTATTTT
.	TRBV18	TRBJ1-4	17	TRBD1	CASSHEDRGPSGEKLFF	TGTGCCAGCTCACATGAGGACAGGGGTCCTTCGGGGGAAAAACTGTTTTTT
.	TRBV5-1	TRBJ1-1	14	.	CASSFGLTDTEAFF	TGCGCCAGCAGTTTCGGTCTAACGGACACTGAAGCTTTCTTT
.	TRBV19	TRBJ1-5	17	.	CASSIGGTPRGYQPQHF	TGTGCCAGTAGTATAGGCGGGACTCCAAGGGGATATCAGCCCCAGCATTTT
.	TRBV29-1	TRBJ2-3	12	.	CSVAQGTDTQYF	TGCAGCGTTGCACAAGGCACAGATACGCAGTATTTT
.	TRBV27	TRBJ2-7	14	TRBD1	CASSFPGQGSEQYF	TGTGCCAGCAGTTTTCCGGGACAGGGGTCCGAGCAGTACTTC
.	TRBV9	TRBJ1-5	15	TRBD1	CASSVDGTGGQPQHF	TGTGCCAGCAGCGTAGATGGGACAGGGGGTCAGCCCCAGCATTTT
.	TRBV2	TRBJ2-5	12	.	CASMDSSKTQYF	TGTGCCAGCATGGACTCGTCGAAGACCCAGTACTTC
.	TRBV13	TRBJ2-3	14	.	CASSFPTSTDTQYF	TGTGCCAGCAGCTTCCCGACTAGCACAGATACGCAGTATTTT
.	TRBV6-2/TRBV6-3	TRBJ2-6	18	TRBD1	CASSYRTGVDSGANVLTF	TGTGCCAGCAGTTACAGGACAGGGGTCGACTCTGGGGCCAACGTCCTGACTTTC
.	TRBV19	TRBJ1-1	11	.	CASSIGQMAFF	TGTGCCAGTAGTATAGGCCAGATGGCTTTCTTT
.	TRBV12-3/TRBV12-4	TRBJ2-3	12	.	CATNPGTDTQYF	TGTGCCACAAACCCCGGGACAGATACGCAGTATTTT
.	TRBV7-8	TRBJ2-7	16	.	CASSTPDLRRAYEQYF	TGTGCCAGCAGCACTCCGGACCTGCGGAGGGCCTACGAGCAGTACTTC
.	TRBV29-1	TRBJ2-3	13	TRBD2	CSVVGGGAGTQYF	TGCAGCGTTGTGGGCGGGGGGGCAGGTACGCAGTATTTT
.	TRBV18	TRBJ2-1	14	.	CASSAPAGAGEQFF	TGTGCCAGCTCGGCCCCGGCTGGGGCAGGTGAGCAGTTCTTC
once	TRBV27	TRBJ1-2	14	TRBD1	CASSLETGVGGYTF	TGTGCCAGCAGTTTAGAAACAGGGGTCGGTGGCTACACCTTC
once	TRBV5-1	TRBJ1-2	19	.	CASSFIYGWGRTIPYGYTF	TGCGCCAGCAGCTTTATATACGGTTGGGGGAGGACCATTCCCTATGGCTACACCTTC
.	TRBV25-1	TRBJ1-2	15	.	CASSPTGDPNYGYTF	TGTGCCAGCAGTCCAACAGGTGATCCGAACTATGGCTACACCTTC